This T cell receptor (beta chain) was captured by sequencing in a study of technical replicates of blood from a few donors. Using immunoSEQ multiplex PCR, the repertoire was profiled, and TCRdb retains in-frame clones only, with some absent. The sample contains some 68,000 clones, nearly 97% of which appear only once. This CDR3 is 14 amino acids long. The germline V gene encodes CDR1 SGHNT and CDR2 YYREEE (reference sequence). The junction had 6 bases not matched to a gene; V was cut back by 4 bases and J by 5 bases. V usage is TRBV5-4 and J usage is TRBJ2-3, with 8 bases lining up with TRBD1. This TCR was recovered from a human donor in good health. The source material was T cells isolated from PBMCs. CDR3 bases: TGTGCCAGCAGCCGAGAGGACAGGGAAGATACGCAGTATTTT. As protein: CASSREDREDTQYF.